Presented here are 28 T cell receptor beta chains from one specimen sequenced in a study of tumor and adjacent non-tumor tissue in lung cancer (dated by TCRdb to 2016 to 2019). The library was made by multiplex PCR. Sequencing instrument: Illumina HiSeq 2500. TCRbeta libraries were constructed through three rounds of nested PCR with primers (Table S4) according to protocols adapted from ARM-PCR. TCRdb reprocessed the public reads (quality trimming at Q25 with fastp, clone calling with MiXCR) and kept in-frame beta chains. Rows with a matching CDR3 protein are joined into one entry that keeps the most common DNA and genes. The sample includes some 99,000 distinct CDR3 sequences, with 62% observed a single time. The ten largest clonotypes hold roughly 19% of the sample. RNA was isolated from bulk unsorted tissue, and RNA quality was assessed with a NanoDrop ND-1000 and an Agilent 2100. Normal lung samples were distant non-tumor tissue taken more than 3 cm from the tumor edge.

The sequencing sample was made of distant non-tumor lung tissue. These receptors all stem from a man aged 55-75 years with non-small cell lung cancer.

This clonotype has just a few counts. A clone one base away is much larger, so this may be a read error. The chain couples TRBV6-6 to TRBJ1-2; D unresolved. The germline CDR1 and CDR2 sequences are MNHNY and SVGAGI (reference sequence). This CDR3 is built from 17 residues. CDR3 in amino acids: CVSTLGIQPVRNYGYTF. The DNA of the CDR3 is TGTGTCAGCACCCTAGGGATTCAGCCGGTTAGGAACTATGGCTACACCTTC.

About this clonotype itself: At one end, the junction sequence differs from germline, possibly due to a read error. J is TRBJ2-3 and V is TRBV11-2; possibly TRBD2 for D (5 bases). This CDR3 spans 14 amino acids. Germline V lookup: CDR1 SGHAT, CDR2 FQNNGV. CDR3 sequence: CTSSFDGSEDTHYF. CDR3 coding DNA: TGTACCAGCAGCTTCGATGGATCGGAGGATACGCACTATTTT.

This clonotype was observed a handful of times. The chain has TRBV29-1 and TRBJ1-1; D gene ambiguous. The CDR3 has 15 residues. Per germline, CDR1 SQVTM and CDR2 ANQGSEA. V was shortened by 6 bases and J by 1 base, with 18 bases between the two germline ends. CDR3 nucleotides: TGCAGCGTCTCCCAGGACGACCACGCGAACACTGAAGCTTTCTTT. Residues: CSVSQDDHANTEAFF.

Of note for this clonotype: This sequence may be a read error, since a much larger clone differs from it by one base. V usage is TRBV12-3 or TRBV12-4 and J usage is TRBJ2-4, with a tentative D call TRBD2 (5 bases). V lost 3 bases and J 4 bases, leaving 10 bases between the germline ends. The CDR3 consists of 14 residues. The CDR3 region has the DNA TGTGCCAGCAGTTTCGGTAGCGAGAAAAACATTCAGTACTTC. Residues: CASSFGSEKNIQYF.

This clonotype was observed many times. The chain combines TRBV7-9 with TRBJ2-7, with 10 bases aligning to TRBD1. CDR3 length: 15 amino acids. Per germline, CDR1 SEHNR and CDR2 FQNEAQ (reference sequence). Trimming removed 0 bases from V and 6 bases from J; junction bases left unmatched: 5. DNA of the CDR3: TGTGCCAGCAGCTTAGCCGGGACAGGGGCGGGCGAGCAGTACTTC. It encodes CASSLAGTGAGEQYF.

Of note for this clonotype: The CDR3 carries no conserved terminal phenylalanine or tryptophan, so it likely arises from a read error. V is TRBV18 and J is TRBJ2-7; possible D gene TRBD1, 6 bases. CDR3 length: 17 residues. Germline lookup yields CDR1 KGHSH and CDR2 LQKENI. Deletions cut 4 bases from V and 6 bases from J, with 25 bases between. Written as DNA, the CDR3 is TGTGCCAGCTCACTGCAAGGGACACCCGTTTCCCATATCGAGCAGTACTAC. It codes for CASSLQGTPVSHIEQYY.

Regarding this clonotype: Being one base from a much bigger clone, this may be a read error. The chain carries TRBV12-3 or TRBV12-4 and TRBJ2-3; possibly TRBD1 for D (7 bases). This CDR3 is 16 amino acids long. The CDR3 reads CVSTLSGGPRGNTQYF. CDR3 sequence (DNA): TGTGTCAGCACCTTATCAGGGGGGCCGAGGGGAAATACGCAGTATTTT.

In its sample, this clonotype was seen many times. The chain carries TRBV12-3 or TRBV12-4 and TRBJ1-4, with a weak D call TRBD1 (5 bases). The CDR3 totals 12 residues. Trimming took off 4 bases at V and 10 bases at J, with 10 bases between the two ends. CDR3 protein: CASSSQGGKLFF. CDR3 DNA sequence: TGTGCCAGCAGTTCGCAGGGCGGAAAACTGTTTTTT.

A single count supports this clonotype. A read error may produce the germline difference seen at one junction end. This rearrangement joins TRBV11-1 to TRBJ2-7; TRBD2 agrees at 14 bases. The V gene's germline CDR1 is SGHAT and CDR2 FQDESV (reference sequence). The CDR3 has 17 amino acids. CDR3 protein: CASSHGLAGGLSYEHYF. CDR3 in DNA: TGTGCCAGCAGCCACGGACTAGCGGGGGGACTCTCCTACGAGCACTACTTC.

The sample holds one count of this clonotype. The chain carries TRBV11-2 and TRBJ2-7; D is unresolved. CDR1 is SGHAT and CDR2 is FQNNGV in the germline V gene. The CDR3 is 14 residues long. CDR3 sequence (DNA): TGTGCAAGCGACATTGGTACTCGCACCTACGAGCAGTACTTC. Encoded protein: CASDIGTRTYEQYF.

On this clonotype itself: Without the conserved terminal phenylalanine or tryptophan, this CDR3 likely stems from a read error. The V call is TRBV28, the J call TRBJ1-3; no clear D. The CDR3 runs 15 residues. Germline CDR1 is MDHEN and CDR2 is SYDVKM. CDR3 region: CASTLDGLTGNTIYL. CDR3 DNA: TGTGCCAGCACTTTAGACGGACTAACTGGAAACACCATATATTTA.

This clonotype was seen a few times. Possible read error: a much larger clone is one base away. This rearrangement joins TRBV6-2 or TRBV6-3 to TRBJ1-5, with TRBD1 as a possible D gene (5 bases). This CDR3 has 14 residues. CDR1 is MNHEY and CDR2 is SVGEGT in the germline V gene. The CDR3 region has the DNA TGTACCAGCAGTTACGGACAAGGCAATCAGCCCCAGCATTTT. Its protein product is CTSSYGQGNQPQHF.

There are many counts of this clonotype. This chain connects TRBV7-9 to TRBJ2-6; 9 bases map to TRBD1. The length of the CDR3 is 17 residues. Trimming cost V 5 bases and J 3 bases; bases outside gene matches: 8. Per the germline V gene, CDR1 is SEHNR and CDR2 is FQNEAQ (reference sequence). The CDR3 coding sequence is TGTGCCAGCAGCCAATCGGGACAGGGAAGTGGGGCCAACGTCCTGACTTTC. Protein sequence: CASSQSGQGSGANVLTF.

Concerning this clonotype: The CDR3 end shows no conserved phenylalanine or tryptophan, and so a read error is likely. It is unclear where the CDR3 begins or ends on the DNA, so no DNA is shown, and the CDR3 is as TCRdb lists it. The chain is built from TRBV11-2 and TRBJ2-5; TRBD1, the table's D call, lacks a check against the DNA. The germline gives CDR1 SGHAT, CDR2 FQNNGV. From its first to its last residue, the CDR3 has 15 amino acids. CDR3 loop: CASSLIRGVMETHYL.

This chain's CDR3 is CASSLIDSNSGNTIYF. In DNA, the CDR3 is TGTGCCAGCAGCTTGATCGATTCGAACTCTGGAAACACCATATATTTT. The genes are TRBV7-8 and TRBJ1-3; D call uncertain. Between the trimmed V and J ends, which lost 3 bases and 0 bases, there was a span of 12 bases. The CDR3 contains 16 residues. Germline CDR1 and CDR2: SGHVS and FQNEAQ. Supplemented by reference TRBV7-8 and TRBJ1-3, the full variable domain reads GAGVSQSPRYKVAKRGQDVALRCDPISGHVSLFWYQQALGQGPEFLTYFQNEAQLDKSGLPSDRFFAERPEGSVSTLKIQRTQQEDSAVYLCASSLIDSNSGNTIYFGEGSWLTVV.

This clonotype was seen ten or more times. The chain combines TRBV5-4 with TRBJ2-5; D is unclear. This CDR3 spans 13 amino acids. V was shortened by 2 bases and J by 2 bases, with 7 bases between the two germline ends. CDR1 and CDR2 (germline): SGHNT, YYREEE (reference sequence). The CDR3 sequence is CASSLTDQETQYF. The DNA for the CDR3 is TGTGCCAGCAGCTTAACAGATCAAGAGACCCAGTACTTC. The full variable domain, its missing parts supplied by reference TRBV5-4 and TRBJ2-5, is ETGVTQSPTHLIKTRGQQVTLRCSSQSGHNTVSWYQQALGQGPQFIFQYYREEENGRGNFPPRFSGLQFPNYSSELNVNALELDDSALYLCASSLTDQETQYFGPGTRLLVL.

To note about this clonotype: The junction does not match germline at one end; this may be a read error. The chain employs TRBV29-1 and TRBJ2-1, with D unclear. Germline V gene lookup returns CDR1 SQVTM and CDR2 ANQGSEA. This CDR3 contains 15 residues. This chain's CDR3 is CGVEGKHSSYNEKLF. CDR3 bases: TGCGGCGTTGAAGGTAAACACAGCTCCTACAATGAGAAACTCTTC.

This clonotype was recorded a few times. The rearrangement links TRBV11-3 to TRBJ2-5, with D maybe TRBD1 (5 bases). Germline V gives CDR1 SGHNT, CDR2 YENEEA. V shed 4 bases and J shed 1 base, with 16 bases lying between them. The length of the CDR3 is 16 residues. The CDR3 region has the DNA TGTGCCAGCAGCTCCCGATACAGGACCACCCAAGAGACCCAGTACTTC. Its protein is CASSSRYRTTQETQYF.

A note on this clonotype: One junction end disagrees with the germline gene, perhaps due to a read error. The chain is built from TRBV19 and TRBJ1-2; a weak D match, TRBD1 (5 bases). The CDR3 contains 13 residues. From germline, CDR1 is LNHDA and CDR2 SQIVND (reference sequence). CDR3 in DNA: TGTGCCAGTAGTATGGAAGGGGTCTATGGATACACCTTC. Protein: CASSMEGVYGYTF.

About this clonotype: One end of the junction does not line up with germline, which may come from a read error. This chain joins TRBV28 and TRBJ2-5, with D possibly being TRBD1 (5 bases). The CDR3 is 14 amino acids. Per germline, CDR1 MDHEN and CDR2 SYDVKM. Here the CDR3 DNA reads TGTGCCAGCTGTTTTTCAGTCAGGGAAGAGACCCAGTACTTC. Translating it yields CASCFSVREETQYF. The full variable domain, rest sourced from reference TRBV28 and TRBJ2-5, is DVKVTQSSRYLVKRTGEKVFLECVQDMDHENMFWYRQDPGLGLRLIYFSYDVKMKEKGDIPEGYSVSREKKERFSLILESASTNQTSMYLCASCFSVREETQYFGPGTRLLVL.

As for this clonotype: A read error is possible here, since a much larger clone lies one base away. This chain uses TRBV5-5 with TRBJ1-1; D unclear. The CDR3 contains 14 residues. Germline CDR1 and CDR2: SGHKS and YYEKEE (reference sequence). CDR3 DNA sequence: TGTGTCAGCAGCTTGGTAGCCAGGAACACTGAAGCTTTCTTT. It yields the protein CVSSLVARNTEAFF.

On this clonotype: The CDR3 does not close with the conserved phenylalanine or tryptophan, likely indicating a read error. It is unclear where the CDR3 begins or ends on the DNA, so no DNA is shown, and the CDR3 is as TCRdb lists it. This chain links TRBV4-2 with TRBJ2-1; TRBD2, the table's D call, lacks a check against the DNA. The CDR3 comprises 17 residues, both ends counted. In germline, CDR1 is LGHNA, CDR2 YNFKEQ. The CDR3 region is CASSQVQCSGGQDEEFS.

The J gene is TRBJ2-7, the V gene TRBV5-4; 9 bases agree with TRBD1. V lost 6 bases to trimming and J lost 3 bases; unmatched junction nucleotides: 10. CDR3 length: 15 residues. Germline-derived CDR1 and CDR2 are SGHNT and YYREEE (reference sequence). CDR3: CASNPTGGIGYEQYF. As DNA, the CDR3 is TGTGCCAGCAACCCGACAGGGGGTATTGGCTACGAGCAGTACTTC.

This clonotype has only a few counts. V gene TRBV15 combines with J gene TRBJ2-7, with D perhaps assigned TRBD1 or TRBD2 (6 bases each). The V and J ends lost 1 base and 4 bases respectively, with 11 bases between them. CDR1 and CDR2 (germline): LNHNV, YYDKDF (reference sequence). The CDR3 is made up of 14 amino acids. CDR3 DNA: TGTGCCACCAGCAGAGCCCGGGGGCCGTACGAGCAGTACTTC. As protein: CATSRARGPYEQYF.

Only one count was recorded for this clonotype. The junction departs from the called germline gene at one end, perhaps through a read error. The chain combines TRBV10-2 with TRBJ2-7; 11 bases line up with TRBD1. Germline CDR1 is WSHSY and CDR2 is SAAADI. The CDR3 has 16 residues. CDR3 in amino acids: CPSSDWGTGGGYEQYF. As DNA, the CDR3 is TGCCCCAGCAGTGATTGGGGGACAGGGGGAGGCTACGAACAGTACTTC.

This clonotype was recorded at least ten times. V usage is TRBV12-3 or TRBV12-4 and J usage is TRBJ2-7; D ambiguous. V gave up 4 bases and J gave up 3 bases, with 10 bases separating them. This CDR3 comprises 13 residues. CDR3 sequence: CASSSNIRYEQYF. The DNA for the CDR3 is TGTGCCAGCAGTTCGAATATTCGCTACGAGCAGTACTTC.

This chain links TRBV6-5 with TRBJ2-1; D not resolved. The CDR3 is made up of 14 amino acids. Germline assignment: CDR1 MNHEY and CDR2 SVGAGI. The V and J ends lost 9 bases and 7 bases respectively, with 19 bases between them. The CDR3 DNA sequence: TGTGCCAGTAGTGGCGCTGGGATGGAGAATGAGCAGTTCTTC. Translation gives CASSGAGMENEQFF.

For this clonotype: A read error may explain this, as a much larger clone is one base away. This chain links TRBV5-4 with TRBJ1-3; D not resolved. The CDR3 covers 17 residues. Germline V gives CDR1 SGHNT, CDR2 YYREEE (reference sequence). This CDR3 reads CASNLGGVSMGGNTIYF. The CDR3 nucleotides are TGTGCCAGCAACTTGGGAGGCGTGTCTATGGGTGGAAACACCATATATTTT.